The rows below give T cell receptor beta chains drawn from one sample of a study of blood T cell repertoires in COVID-19. Libraries were prepared by immunoSEQ multiplex PCR; TCRdb keeps only in-frame clonotypes and omits some of them. Among roughly 200,000 clones listed, around 90% were seen once. Sample: peripheral blood. The receptors here all came from a man aged 50 to 60 with acute or convalescent COVID-19. The CDR3 runs from the conserved cysteine through the conserved F or W. D genes are given only for firm matches. Size is stated for part of the rows, as once, few or many counts, or as a class when the clone is expanded.

TRBJ2-1 - - TRBV11-1 CASSLSAAGRNEQFF TGTGCCAGCAGCTTATCGGCGGCAGGGAGGAATGAGCAGTTCTTC
TRBJ1-5 - - TRBV19 CASSIQANQPQHF TGTGCCAGTAGTATACAAGCGAATCAGCCCCAGCATTTT
TRBJ1-1 - few TRBV10-3 CAISEGQLNTEAFF TGTGCCATCAGTGAGGGACAACTGAACACTGAAGCTTTCTTT
TRBJ2-3 - - TRBV9 CASSAGGGFPTDTQYF TGTGCCAGCAGCGCCGGAGGAGGCTTCCCCACAGATACGCAGTATTTT
TRBJ2-3 - - TRBV3-1/TRBV3-2 CASSHRQGTDTQYF TGTGCCAGCAGCCACAGACAGGGCACAGATACGCAGTATTTT
TRBJ1-2 - - TRBV27 CASSSVDSYGYTF TGTGCCAGCAGTTCCGTCGACAGCTATGGCTACACCTTC
TRBJ1-3 - - TRBV5-1 CASSLGRAGNTIYF TGCGCCAGCAGCTTAGGCAGGGCTGGAAACACCATATATTTT
TRBJ2-7 - - TRBV6-5 CASSYRDKQYF TGTGCCAGCAGTTACCGGGACAAGCAGTACTTC
TRBJ2-6 - - TRBV28 CASSKQSSGANVLTF TGTGCCAGCAGTAAACAGAGCTCTGGGGCCAACGTCCTGACTTTC
TRBJ2-1 - - TRBV29-1 CSVEGGRGRFYNEQFF TGCAGCGTTGAAGGGGGCCGTGGTCGCTTCTACAATGAGCAGTTCTTC
TRBJ2-3 TRBD1 - TRBV19 CASSIGTGVDTQYF TGTGCCAGTAGTATAGGGACAGGGGTAGATACGCAGTATTTT
TRBJ1-6 TRBD1 - TRBV27 CASSYRGNSPLHF TGTGCCAGCAGCTACAGGGGAAATTCACCCCTCCACTTT
TRBJ1-5 TRBD1 - TRBV7-9 CASSRTGTGNQPQHF TGTGCCAGCAGCCGCACCGGGACAGGCAATCAGCCCCAGCATTTT
TRBJ1-1 TRBD1 - TRBV30 CACPSGGVRTEAFF TGTGCCTGCCCTTCAGGGGGCGTAAGGACTGAAGCTTTCTTT
TRBJ1-2 - - TRBV7-9 CASSFAGAQTNYGYTF TGTGCCAGCAGCTTTGCAGGGGCCCAAACTAACTATGGCTACACCTTC
TRBJ2-2 TRBD2 - TRBV7-2 CASSFDSGGTTGELFF TGTGCCAGCAGCTTTGATAGCGGGGGGACCACCGGGGAGCTGTTTTTT
TRBJ1-2 TRBD1 - TRBV15 CATSRDRRYGYTF TGTGCCACCAGCCGGGACAGGAGATATGGCTACACCTTC
TRBJ1-1 - - TRBV7-8 CASSLALSGTEAFF TGTGCCAGCAGCTTAGCGCTGTCAGGCACTGAAGCTTTCTTT
TRBJ2-1 - - TRBV13 CASSLEASSYNEQFF TGTGCCAGCAGCTTGGAAGCGAGCTCCTACAATGAGCAGTTCTTC
TRBJ1-1 - - TRBV5-1 CASSLKFGSEAFF TGCGCCAGCAGCTTAAAATTCGGGTCCGAAGCTTTCTTT
TRBJ1-4 - few TRBV5-6 CASSTPRLSTNEKLFF TGTGCCAGCAGCACCCCCAGACTTTCAACTAATGAAAAACTGTTTTTT
TRBJ2-6 TRBD1 once TRBV5-1 CASSPPGQSSGANVLTF TGCGCCAGCAGCCCGCCGGGACAGAGCTCTGGGGCCAACGTCCTGACTTTC
TRBJ2-2 - - TRBV7-3 CASSSQGGTGELFF TGTGCCAGCAGCTCCCAGGGTGGCACCGGGGAGCTGTTTTTT
TRBJ1-1 TRBD1 few TRBV27 CASSSSRGADTEAFF TGTGCCAGCAGTTCCTCCAGGGGGGCTGACACTGAAGCTTTCTTT
TRBJ2-1 TRBD2 - TRBV20-1 CSASRAGVGNEQFF TGCAGTGCTAGTCGGGCGGGAGTGGGCAATGAGCAGTTCTTC
TRBJ2-7 - - TRBV15 CATSARTSYEQYF TGTGCCACCAGCGCCCGTACTAGTTACGAGCAGTACTTC
TRBJ2-3 TRBD1 - TRBV7-6 CASSLAPQSGTVTDTQYF TGTGCCAGCAGCTTAGCGCCACAAAGTGGGACAGTCACAGATACGCAGTATTTT
TRBJ2-2 - once TRBV9 CASSVQGTSGTGELFF TGTGCCAGCAGCGTTCAGGGCACCTCGGGCACCGGGGAGCTGTTTTTT
TRBJ1-2 TRBD1 - TRBV29-1 CSVRKDRFLDGYTF TGCAGCGTTCGCAAGGACAGGTTTCTGGATGGCTACACCTTC
TRBJ2-2 - few TRBV5-1 CASSSTTGPNTGELFF TGCGCCAGCAGCTCAACTACAGGACCGAACACCGGGGAGCTGTTTTTT
TRBJ2-5 TRBD2 once TRBV3-1/TRBV3-2 CASSQAPGSGSAETQYF TGTGCCAGCAGCCAAGCCCCGGGTAGCGGGAGCGCGGAGACCCAGTACTTC
TRBJ2-7 TRBD2 - TRBV7-9 CASSLVGLAAYEQYF TGTGCCAGCAGCTTAGTAGGCCTAGCGGCATACGAGCAGTACTTC
TRBJ1-2 - few TRBV7-9 CASSLLRQGSHGYTF TGTGCCAGCAGCTTATTACGGCAGGGGTCCCACGGCTACACCTTC
TRBJ1-2 - - TRBV30 CAGSGRRDYGYTF TGTGCCGGGTCCGGGCGGCGGGACTATGGCTACACCTTC
TRBJ2-3 TRBD2 - TRBV20-1 CSASDSGRYTDTQYF TGCAGTGCTAGTGATAGCGGGCGCTACACAGATACGCAGTATTTT
TRBJ1-3 - - TRBV29-1 CSVKYSSSGNTIYF TGCAGCGTTAAGTACAGCTCCTCTGGAAACACCATATATTTT
TRBJ1-2 - - TRBV10-3 CAISGGLGPGGNNYGYTF TGTGCCATCAGCGGAGGGTTGGGTCCAGGCGGGAATAACTATGGCTACACCTTC